The present entry profiles one T cell receptor (beta chain) with its context. Its cognate antigen is unknown. Method: immunoSEQ multiplex PCR; TCRdb's copy keeps in-frame clones and lacks some. The sample yields roughly 120,000 clones, 88% seen once. These data belong to a study of T cell responses to AZD1222 COVID-19 vaccine. Study-level findings and limits: Mostly white British, mostly female donors; authors suggested clonal diversity may be underestimated. None of the repertoires were sampled until the peak T cell response had passed.

The CDR3 sequence is 14 residues long. Germline lookup yields CDR1 SGHNT and CDR2 YYREEE (reference sequence). The V end was cut by 3 bases, the J end by 7 bases, with 13 bases between. The V gene is TRBV5-4, the J gene TRBJ1-4; TRBD1 is a possible D gene (6 bases). Sequenced here: peripheral blood, sampled on day 0 of MenACWY control vaccination. The clonotype originates from an adult in good health. The CDR3 loop reads CASSSPTGSEKLFF. CDR3 DNA: TGTGCCAGCAGCTCCCCGACAGGTTCTGAAAAACTGTTTTTT.